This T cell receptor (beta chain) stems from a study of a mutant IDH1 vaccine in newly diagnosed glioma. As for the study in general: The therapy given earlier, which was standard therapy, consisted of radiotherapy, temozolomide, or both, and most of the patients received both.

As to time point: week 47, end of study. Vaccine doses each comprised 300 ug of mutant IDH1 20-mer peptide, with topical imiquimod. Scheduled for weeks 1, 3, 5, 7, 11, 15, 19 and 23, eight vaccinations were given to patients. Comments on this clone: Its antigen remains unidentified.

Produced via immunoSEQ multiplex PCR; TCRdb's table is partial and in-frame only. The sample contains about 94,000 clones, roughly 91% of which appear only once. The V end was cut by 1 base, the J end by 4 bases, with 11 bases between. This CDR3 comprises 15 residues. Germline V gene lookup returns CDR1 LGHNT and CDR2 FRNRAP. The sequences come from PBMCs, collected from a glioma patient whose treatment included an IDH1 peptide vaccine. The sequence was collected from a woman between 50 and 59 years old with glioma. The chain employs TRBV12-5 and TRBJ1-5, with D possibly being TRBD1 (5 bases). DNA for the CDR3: TGTGCTAGTGGTTTGGAAGTGGGGGGGAATCAGCCCCAGCATTTT. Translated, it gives CASGLEVGGNQPQHF.